These 14 T cell receptor beta chains originate from one sample sequenced in a study of blood T cells in healthy people across ages. Primers used in a second PCR of about 6 to 11 cycles were a sample-barcoded 5' primer and a J-beta primer mix. TCRdb reprocessed the 5' RACE reads with MiXCR, giving one entry per CDR3 protein. In the table there are over a million distinct CDR3 sequences, 42% of which are singletons. Sequenced material: blood. The receptors come from a young woman in good health.

The chain joins TRBV27 to TRBJ2-7; D might be TRBD1 or TRBD2, each matching 5 bases. CDR1 and CDR2 from the germline V gene are MNHEY and SMNVEV (reference sequence). V lost 5 bases, J lost 2 bases, and 13 bases lay in between. The CDR3 spans 14 residues. Written as DNA, the CDR3 is TGTGCCAGCAGTCCGGGACGGCACCCCTACGAGCAGTACTTC. This translates into CASSPGRHPYEQYF.

This clonotype was observed a few times. The chain recombines TRBV6-1 with TRBJ2-5; D possibly corresponds to TRBD1 (5 bases). The CDR3 is made up of 11 amino acids. Germline V gene sequence: CDR1 MNHNS, CDR2 SASEGT. V lost 8 bases and J lost 6, with 10 bases in between. The CDR3 is CASHLGQTQYF. For the CDR3, the DNA is TGTGCCAGCCATCTGGGGCAGACCCAGTACTTC.

This clonotype was counted between two and nine times. V usage is TRBV24-1 and J usage is TRBJ1-2; D is ambiguous. Germline values: CDR1 KGHDR, CDR2 SFDVKD. The V gene lost 2 bases and the J gene lost 4 bases, with 10 bases spanning the gap. The CDR3 covers 14 residues. The CDR3 nucleotides read TGTGCCACCAGTGATTCGGACCTAGGCTATGGCTACACCTTC. Its protein is CATSDSDLGYGYTF.

The chain joins TRBV6-1 to TRBJ1-2; TRBD1 matches 12 bases. The germline gives CDR1 MNHNS, CDR2 SASEGT. The CDR3 extends over 15 amino acids. V dropped 10 bases and J dropped 8; count of bases not matched to a gene: 14. The CDR3 DNA follows: TGTGCCACCACAGGATTGGGACAGGGGGCACGAGGCTACACCTTC. Residues: CATTGLGQGARGYTF.

This chain links TRBV20-1 with TRBJ1-2; the D gene is possibly TRBD1 (6 bases). From germline, CDR1 is DFQATT and CDR2 SNEGSKA (reference sequence). V was shortened by 4 bases and J by 5 bases, with 20 bases between the two germline ends. The CDR3 length is 15 residues. The CDR3 spells CSANPPGGGPYGYTF. CDR3 sequence (DNA): TGCAGTGCTAATCCCCCCGGGGGGGGGCCTTATGGCTACACCTTC.

This chain uses TRBV7-9 with TRBJ2-7; no definite D call. CDR1 is SEHNR, CDR2 FQNEAQ, per germline (reference sequence). This CDR3 is 16 amino acids long. The V end was cut by 8 bases, the J end by 2 bases, with 22 bases between. As DNA, the CDR3 is TGTGCCAGCGCCCCTCTACCGCAGACCGTGACCTACGAGCAGTACTTC. Its protein is CASAPLPQTVTYEQYF.

The sample holds a few counts of this clonotype. The chain joins TRBV7-9 to TRBJ2-3; 8 nucleotides line up with TRBD1. CDR1 and CDR2 (germline): SEHNR, FQNEAQ (reference sequence). V was clipped by 5 bases and J by 0 bases; unmatched bases: 10. The CDR3 runs to 17 residues. The CDR3 nucleotides read TGTGCCAGCAGCCCCGGGACAGGAGGTCCTAGCACAGATACGCAGTATTTT. This gives the protein CASSPGTGGPSTDTQYF.

The chain couples TRBV9 to TRBJ1-5; unclear D gene. CDR1 and CDR2 from the germline V gene are SGDLS and YYNGEE. This CDR3 comprises 15 residues. V lost 0 bases and J lost 5, with 12 bases in between. The CDR3: CASSVGAGKDQPQHF. CDR3 coding DNA: TGTGCCAGCAGCGTAGGGGCCGGCAAAGATCAGCCCCAGCATTTT.

In its sample, this clonotype was seen once. The chain joins TRBV5-1 to TRBJ1-4, with unresolved D. Trimming cost V 9 bases and J 0 bases, with 12 bases left between them. Germline V CDR1 and CDR2: SGHRS, YFSETQ. This CDR3 region has 14 residues. The CDR3 here is CATSTGTTNEKLFF. The CDR3 DNA follows: TGCGCCACCTCAACGGGGACAACTAATGAAAAACTGTTTTTT.

This clonotype turned up a few times. The rearrangement joins TRBV4-1 to TRBJ2-7; no definite D call. V was trimmed by 4 bases and J by 2 bases, leaving 15 bases between them. Germline-derived CDR1 and CDR2 are MGHRA and YSYEKL. The CDR3 spans 15 residues. DNA for the CDR3: TGCGCCAGCAGCCTGCTGGCATCCAGTCCCTACGAGCAGTACTTC. It yields the protein CASSLLASSPYEQYF.

Here the CDR3 DNA reads TGTGCCAGCAGCGTTGGCAGGAGCCCAACTAATGAAAAACTGTTTTTT. The encoded protein is CASSVGRSPTNEKLFF. This chain connects TRBV9 to TRBJ1-4; no reliable D call. Trimming left V 2 bases short and J 0 bases short, with 11 bases between. CDR1 and CDR2 from the germline V gene are SGDLS and YYNGEE. CDR3 length equals 16 residues.

In this sample, this clonotype turned up a few times. The chain combines TRBV10-3 with TRBJ2-3; 9 positions agree with TRBD2. V lost 2 bases and J lost 6; bases outside the gene matches: 6. The length of the CDR3 is 15 residues. Germline V lookup: CDR1 ENHRY, CDR2 SYGVKD. The DNA of the CDR3 is TGTGCCATCAGTGAGCTAGCGGGACTACTGGATACGCAGTATTTT. Translated, it gives CAISELAGLLDTQYF.

This chain joins TRBV27 and TRBJ2-7; 7 positions match TRBD1. The V segment lost 4 bases and the J segment 2 bases; nucleotides outside the gene matches: 11. CDR1 is MNHEY and CDR2 is SMNVEV in the germline V gene (reference sequence). The CDR3 consists of 16 residues. CDR3 sequence (DNA): TGTGCCAGCAGTTCCCGAGGGGGCAGGGACCCCTACGAGCAGTACTTC. This codes for CASSSRGGRDPYEQYF.

This clonotype was counted only a few times. The rearrangement links TRBV12-3 or TRBV12-4 to TRBJ2-1; 11 nucleotides align to TRBD2. This CDR3 has 15 amino acids. Germline trimming cut 6 bases from V and 7 bases from J; bases unmatched to any gene: 8. The CDR3, as DNA: TGTGCCAGCAGCTTTAGCGGGAGGGCCCAAAATGAGCAGTTCTTC. This codes for CASSFSGRAQNEQFF.